A single TCR beta chain is shown here with its context. Its antigen is not known. Measured with immunoSEQ multiplex PCR; TCRdb has only the in-frame clones, and not every one. The data hold roughly 48,000 clones, with approximately 84% observed a single time. These data belong to a study of OX40 agonist ivuxolimab in advanced cancers. The CDR3 extends over 13 amino acids. Germline V lookup: CDR1 SQVTM, CDR2 ANQGSEA. J was trimmed by 8 bases and V by 6 bases; bases with no gene match: 10. Study conclusions and caveats: Among the lowest peripheral clonal expansion occurred in 0.1-3.0 mg/kg partial responders.

The input for sequencing was CD4+ or CD8+ T cells sorted from blood, taken in a trial of the OX40 agonist ivuxolimab. The chain recombines TRBV29-1 with TRBJ2-1; 7 bases map to TRBD1. This clonotype was sampled from an adult with an advanced solid tumor such as melanoma, head and neck, liver or kidney cancer. The CDR3 DNA sequence: TGCAGCGTGAGGACAGGCATGGGCGATGAGCAGTTCTTC. Amino acids: CSVRTGMGDEQFF.